The sequence of this T cell receptor beta chain was determined in a study of glioma-infiltrating T cells after dendritic cell vaccination. V gave up 1 base and J gave up 8 bases; unmatched junction bases: 6. Germline CDR1 is MNHNS and CDR2 is SASEGT. There are 15 residues in the CDR3. Concerning this clone: Its antigen is not identified.

The study's findings and limits: Estimated pretreatment TIL content predicted outcome after dendritic cell vaccination.

Isocitrate dehydrogenase mutation was absent in all glioblastoma patients. Primers: 60 V beta forward and 13 J beta reverse. Repertoires were generated with immunoSEQ multiplex PCR, while TCRdb's copy carries only in-frame clones and drops some. Among around 73,000 clones listed, over 75% were seen once. Material: blood, obtained before dendritic cell vaccination. The receptor's source is a human donor with glioblastoma. This chain links TRBV6-1 with TRBJ1-4, with 8 bases that match TRBD1. The CDR3 DNA reads TGTGCCAGCAGTGAAGGCCCAGGGGGCCAAGAAAAACTGTTTTTT. This encodes CASSEGPGGQEKLFF.